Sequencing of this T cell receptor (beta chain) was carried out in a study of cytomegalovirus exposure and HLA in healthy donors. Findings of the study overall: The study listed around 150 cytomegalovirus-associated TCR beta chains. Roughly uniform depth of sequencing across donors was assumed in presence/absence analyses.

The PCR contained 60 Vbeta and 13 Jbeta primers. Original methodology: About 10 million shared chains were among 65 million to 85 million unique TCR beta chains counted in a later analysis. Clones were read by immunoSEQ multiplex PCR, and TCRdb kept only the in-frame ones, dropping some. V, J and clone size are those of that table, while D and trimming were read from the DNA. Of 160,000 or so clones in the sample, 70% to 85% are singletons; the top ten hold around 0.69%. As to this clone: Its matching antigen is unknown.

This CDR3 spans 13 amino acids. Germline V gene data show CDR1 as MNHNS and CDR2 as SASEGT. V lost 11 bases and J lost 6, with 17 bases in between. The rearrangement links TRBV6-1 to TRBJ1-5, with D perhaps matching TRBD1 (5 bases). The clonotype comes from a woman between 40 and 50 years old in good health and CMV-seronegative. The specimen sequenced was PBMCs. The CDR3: CAEAQGRGQPQHF. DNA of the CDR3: TGTGCCGAAGCCCAGGGAAGAGGTCAGCCCCAGCATTTT.